Described below is a single T cell receptor beta chain sequence and its context. TCRdb's copy holds only in-frame clones and misses some; the assay was immunoSEQ multiplex PCR. There are about 23,000 clones in the sample; approximately 81% occur only once, and approximately 15% lies in the top ten. This sample is drawn from a study of OX40 agonist ivuxolimab in advanced cancers. Study-wide background: People in dose escalation had one of these cancers: hepatocellular carcinoma, melanoma, renal cell or head and neck cancer.

The CDR3 loop spans 13 amino acids. Germline CDR1 is SGHTA and CDR2 is FQGTGA. V shed 1 base and J shed 4 bases, with 7 bases lying between them. V gene TRBV7-3 combines with J gene TRBJ1-2; D unclear. This TCR came from an adult with an advanced solid tumor such as melanoma, head and neck, liver or kidney cancer. This sample comprised CD4+ or CD8+ T cells sorted from blood, obtained in a trial of the OX40 agonist ivuxolimab. CDR3 sequence: CASSLNKGYGYTF. The CDR3 DNA is TGTGCCAGCAGCTTAAACAAGGGCTATGGCTACACCTTC.